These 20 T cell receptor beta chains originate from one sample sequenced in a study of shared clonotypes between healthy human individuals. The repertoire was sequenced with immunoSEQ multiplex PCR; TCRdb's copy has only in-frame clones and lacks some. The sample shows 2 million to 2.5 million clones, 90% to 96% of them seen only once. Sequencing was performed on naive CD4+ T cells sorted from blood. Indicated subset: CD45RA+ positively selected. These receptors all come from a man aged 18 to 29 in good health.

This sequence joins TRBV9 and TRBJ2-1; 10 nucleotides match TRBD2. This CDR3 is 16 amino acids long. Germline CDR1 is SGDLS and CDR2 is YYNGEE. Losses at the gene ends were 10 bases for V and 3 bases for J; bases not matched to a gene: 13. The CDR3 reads CAGLDQREGLYNEQFF. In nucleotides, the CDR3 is TGTGCCGGCCTGGACCAGCGGGAGGGCCTCTACAATGAGCAGTTCTTC.

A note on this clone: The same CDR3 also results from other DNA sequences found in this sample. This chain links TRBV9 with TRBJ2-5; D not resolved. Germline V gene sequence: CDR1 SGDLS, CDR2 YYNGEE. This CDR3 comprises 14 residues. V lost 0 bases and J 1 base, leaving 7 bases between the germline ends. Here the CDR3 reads CASSVGTVQETQYF. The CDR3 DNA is TGTGCCAGCAGCGTAGGGACGGTCCAAGAGACCCAGTACTTC.

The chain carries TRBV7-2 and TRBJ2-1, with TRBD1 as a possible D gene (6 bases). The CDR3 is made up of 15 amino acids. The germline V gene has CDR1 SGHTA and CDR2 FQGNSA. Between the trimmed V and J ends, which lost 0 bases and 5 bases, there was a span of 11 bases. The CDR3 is CASSLALNRDNEQFF. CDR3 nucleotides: TGTGCCAGCAGCTTAGCCCTGAACAGGGACAATGAGCAGTTCTTC.

CDR3 in amino acids: CASSSQGPNQPQHF. The DNA for the CDR3 is TGTGCCAGCAGTTCCCAGGGCCCGAATCAGCCCCAGCATTTT. The gene calls are TRBV6-5 and TRBJ1-5; TRBD1 might be the D (5 bases). The ends were cut back, 4 bases at V and 4 bases at J, with 11 bases in the middle. The CDR3 is 14 residues long. Germline lookup yields CDR1 MNHEY and CDR2 SVGAGI.

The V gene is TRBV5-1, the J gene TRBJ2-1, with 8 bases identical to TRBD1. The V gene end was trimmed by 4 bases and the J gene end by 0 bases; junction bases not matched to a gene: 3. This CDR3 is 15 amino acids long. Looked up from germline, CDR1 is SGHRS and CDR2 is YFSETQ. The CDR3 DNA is TGCGCCAGCAGCGTAACAGGGGGCTCCTACAATGAGCAGTTCTTC. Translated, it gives CASSVTGGSYNEQFF.

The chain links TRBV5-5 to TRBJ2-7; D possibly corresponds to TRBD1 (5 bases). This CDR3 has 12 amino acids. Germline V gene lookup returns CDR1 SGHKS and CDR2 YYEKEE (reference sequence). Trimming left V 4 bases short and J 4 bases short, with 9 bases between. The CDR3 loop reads CASSARQYEQYF. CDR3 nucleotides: TGTGCCAGCAGCGCACGACAGTACGAGCAGTACTTC.

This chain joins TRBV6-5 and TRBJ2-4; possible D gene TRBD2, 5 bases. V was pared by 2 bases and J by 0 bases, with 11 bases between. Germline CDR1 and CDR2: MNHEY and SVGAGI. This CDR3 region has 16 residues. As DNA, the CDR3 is TGTGCCAGCAGTTACAGGGCAGGACTAGCCAAAAACATTCAGTACTTC. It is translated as CASSYRAGLAKNIQYF.

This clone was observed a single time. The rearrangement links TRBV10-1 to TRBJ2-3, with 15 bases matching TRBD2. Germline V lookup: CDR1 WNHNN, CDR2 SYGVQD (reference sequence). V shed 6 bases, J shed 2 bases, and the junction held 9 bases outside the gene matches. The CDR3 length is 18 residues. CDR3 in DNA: TGCGCCAGCAGCGGGACTAGCGGGGGGCCTCCCCACACAGATACGCAGTATTTT. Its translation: CASSGTSGGPPHTDTQYF.

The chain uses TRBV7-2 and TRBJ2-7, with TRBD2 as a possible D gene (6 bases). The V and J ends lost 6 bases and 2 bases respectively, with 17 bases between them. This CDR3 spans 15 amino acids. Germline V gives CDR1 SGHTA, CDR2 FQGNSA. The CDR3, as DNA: TGTGCCAGCAGATCCCCCGGGACTGGTACCTACGAGCAGTACTTC. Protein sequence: CASRSPGTGTYEQYF.

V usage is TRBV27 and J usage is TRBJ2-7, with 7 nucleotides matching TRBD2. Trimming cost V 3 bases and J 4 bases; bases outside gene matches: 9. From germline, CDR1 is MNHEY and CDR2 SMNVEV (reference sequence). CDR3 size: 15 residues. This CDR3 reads CASSFESSGGYEQYF. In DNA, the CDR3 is TGTGCCAGCAGTTTTGAAAGCTCGGGGGGATACGAGCAGTACTTC.

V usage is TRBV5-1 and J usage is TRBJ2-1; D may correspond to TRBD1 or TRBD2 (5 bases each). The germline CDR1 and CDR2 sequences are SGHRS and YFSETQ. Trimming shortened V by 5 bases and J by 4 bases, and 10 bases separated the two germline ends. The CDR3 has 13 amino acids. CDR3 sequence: CASSVGGYNEQFF. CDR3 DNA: TGCGCCAGCAGTGTTGGGGGATACAATGAGCAGTTCTTC.

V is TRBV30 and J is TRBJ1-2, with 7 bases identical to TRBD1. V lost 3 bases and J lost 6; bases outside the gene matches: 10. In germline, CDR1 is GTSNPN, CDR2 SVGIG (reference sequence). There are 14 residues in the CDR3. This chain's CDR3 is CAWSSSPGTDGYTF. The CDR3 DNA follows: TGTGCCTGGAGCTCATCCCCCGGGACAGATGGCTACACCTTC. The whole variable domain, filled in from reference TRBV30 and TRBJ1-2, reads SQTIHQWPATLVQPVGSPLSLECTVEGTSNPNLYWYRQAAGRGLQLLFYSVGIGQISSEVPQNLSASRPQDRQFILSSKKLLLSDSGFYLCAWSSSPGTDGYTFGSGTRLTVV.

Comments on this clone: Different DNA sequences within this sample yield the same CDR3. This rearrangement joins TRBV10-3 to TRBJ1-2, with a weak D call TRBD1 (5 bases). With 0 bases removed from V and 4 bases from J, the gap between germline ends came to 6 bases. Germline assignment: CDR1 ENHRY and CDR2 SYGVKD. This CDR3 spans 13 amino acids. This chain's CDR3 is CAISESGGYGYTF. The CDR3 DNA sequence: TGTGCCATCAGTGAGTCGGGGGGCTATGGCTACACCTTC.

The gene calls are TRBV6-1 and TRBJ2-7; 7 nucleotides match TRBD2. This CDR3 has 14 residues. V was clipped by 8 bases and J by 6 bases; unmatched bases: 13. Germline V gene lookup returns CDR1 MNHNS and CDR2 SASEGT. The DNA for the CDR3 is TGTGCCAGCCGCAACCGGGGGGATCCGGGCGAGCAGTACTTC. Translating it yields CASRNRGDPGEQYF.

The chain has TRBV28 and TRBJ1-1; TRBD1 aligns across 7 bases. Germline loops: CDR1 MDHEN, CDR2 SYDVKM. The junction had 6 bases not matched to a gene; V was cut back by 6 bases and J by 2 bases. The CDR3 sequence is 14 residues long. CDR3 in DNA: TGTGCCAGCAGCTTACCAGGGGGTAACACTGAAGCTTTCTTT. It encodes CASSLPGGNTEAFF.

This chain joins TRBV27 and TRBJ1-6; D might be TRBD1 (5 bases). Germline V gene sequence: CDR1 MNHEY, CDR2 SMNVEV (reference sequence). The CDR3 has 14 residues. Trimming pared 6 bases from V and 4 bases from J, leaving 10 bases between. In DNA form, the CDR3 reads TGTGCCAGCAGGGGCGGGGGGTATAATTCACCCCTCCACTTT. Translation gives CASRGGGYNSPLHF.

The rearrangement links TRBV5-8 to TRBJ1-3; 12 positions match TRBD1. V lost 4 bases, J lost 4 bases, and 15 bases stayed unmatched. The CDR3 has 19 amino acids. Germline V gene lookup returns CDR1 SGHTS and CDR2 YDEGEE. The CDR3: CASSQPGQGAISSGNTIYF. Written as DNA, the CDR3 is TGTGCCAGCAGCCAGCCGGGACAGGGGGCGATATCCTCGGGAAACACCATATATTTT.

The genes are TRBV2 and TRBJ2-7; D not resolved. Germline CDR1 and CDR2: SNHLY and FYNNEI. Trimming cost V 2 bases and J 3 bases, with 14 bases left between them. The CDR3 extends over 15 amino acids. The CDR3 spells CASSESVAKGYEQYF. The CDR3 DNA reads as TGTGCCAGCAGTGAAAGTGTTGCCAAGGGCTACGAGCAGTACTTC.

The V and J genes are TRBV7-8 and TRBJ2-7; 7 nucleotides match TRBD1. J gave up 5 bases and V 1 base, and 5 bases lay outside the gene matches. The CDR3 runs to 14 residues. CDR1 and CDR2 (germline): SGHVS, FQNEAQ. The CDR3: CASSLGGRGNEQYF. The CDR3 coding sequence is TGTGCCAGCAGCTTAGGTGGCAGGGGGAACGAGCAGTACTTC.

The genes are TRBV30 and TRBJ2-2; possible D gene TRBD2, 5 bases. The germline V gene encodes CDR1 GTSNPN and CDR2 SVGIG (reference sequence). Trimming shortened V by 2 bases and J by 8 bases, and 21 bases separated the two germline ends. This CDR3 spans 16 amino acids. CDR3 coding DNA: TGTGCCTGGAGTCAAGGGTGGGGAGCGCGGGCAGGGGAGCTGTTTTTT. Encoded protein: CAWSQGWGARAGELFF.